A selection of T cell receptor beta chains follows, all from one sample in a study of blood T cells in healthy people across ages. TCRdb called the 5' RACE reads again in MiXCR, with one record for every CDR3 protein. The table includes some 1.7 million distinct CDR3 sequences, about 28% detected once. What was sequenced was blood. The receptors come from a woman aged 25-40 years in good health. Both conserved end residues are part of each CDR3. A D gene is named only where the DNA matches it firmly. Clone sizes are given selectively: once, few, many, or a class where the clone is expanded.

v_call: TRBV6-5
j_call: TRBJ1-2
clone_size: few
d_call: TRBD1
cdr3_nt: TGTGCCAGCAGTTACGTCGGGACAGGGAATGGCTACACCTTC
cdr3_aa: CASSYVGTGNGYTF

v_call: TRBV20-1
j_call: TRBJ2-5
clone_size: many
d_call: TRBD2
cdr3_nt: TGCAGTGCTAGAGATGGAGGCGGGAGAGAGACCCAGTACTTC
cdr3_aa: CSARDGGGRETQYF

v_call: TRBV20-1
j_call: TRBJ2-7
clone_size: few
d_call: -
cdr3_nt: TGCAGTGCTGGGGGTTATGGGGGGGGCGTCTACGAGCAGTACTTC
cdr3_aa: CSAGGYGGGVYEQYF

v_call: TRBV20-1
j_call: TRBJ2-7
clone_size: -
d_call: -
cdr3_nt: TGCAGTGCTACCGGGCGGCGTGAGTACTCCTACGAGCAGTACTTC
cdr3_aa: CSATGRREYSYEQYF

v_call: TRBV15
j_call: TRBJ1-2
clone_size: -
d_call: -
cdr3_nt: TGTGCCACCAGCAGAGGCGACAGCTCTTATGGCTACACCTTC
cdr3_aa: CATSRGDSSYGYTF

v_call: TRBV5-1
j_call: TRBJ1-1
clone_size: -
d_call: -
cdr3_nt: TGCGCCAGCAGCCCCAGAGGGGAAATGGGAGCGGGGGGGAACACTGAAGCTTTCTTT
cdr3_aa: CASSPRGEMGAGGNTEAFF

v_call: TRBV12-3/TRBV12-4
j_call: TRBJ2-3
clone_size: -
d_call: -
cdr3_nt: TGTGCCAGCTTCCTTCGTGAAGATACGCAGTATTTT
cdr3_aa: CASFLREDTQYF

v_call: TRBV7-9
j_call: TRBJ2-1
clone_size: many
d_call: -
cdr3_nt: TGTGCCAGCAGCGACAACTACAATGAGCAGTTCTTC
cdr3_aa: CASSDNYNEQFF

v_call: TRBV5-1
j_call: TRBJ2-7
clone_size: -
d_call: TRBD1
cdr3_nt: TGCGCCAGCAGCTCCGGACAGGGGAGCACCTCGGACACCCAGTACTTC
cdr3_aa: CASSSGQGSTSDTQYF

v_call: TRBV7-9
j_call: TRBJ1-1
clone_size: few
d_call: -
cdr3_nt: TGTGCCAGCAGCGCCTACAATACCGTGACTGAAGCTTTCTTT
cdr3_aa: CASSAYNTVTEAFF

v_call: TRBV15
j_call: TRBJ2-1
clone_size: -
d_call: TRBD1
cdr3_nt: TGTGCCACCAGCAGGCAGGACAGGGGGCCTGGCAATGAGCAGTTCTTC
cdr3_aa: CATSRQDRGPGNEQFF

v_call: TRBV12-3/TRBV12-4
j_call: TRBJ2-5
clone_size: few
d_call: -
cdr3_nt: TGTGCCAGCAGTAACGGCCCGAAGGTAGGGAACTACGTGCAGTACTTC
cdr3_aa: CASSNGPKVGNYVQYF

v_call: TRBV29-1
j_call: TRBJ1-4
clone_size: few
d_call: TRBD1
cdr3_nt: TGCAGCGTTGATCAACAGGGGGGAGAAAAACTGTTTTTT
cdr3_aa: CSVDQQGGEKLFF

v_call: TRBV4-3
j_call: TRBJ1-2
clone_size: -
d_call: -
cdr3_nt: TGCGCCAGCAGCCAAGGGCTGGGGATTGGGTATGGCTACACCTTC
cdr3_aa: CASSQGLGIGYGYTF